This TCR beta chain was sequenced during a study of T cell responses to AZD1222 COVID-19 vaccine. The CDR3 extends over 14 amino acids. V was shortened by 4 bases and J by 0 bases, with 9 bases between the two germline ends. CDR1 and CDR2 from the germline V gene are LNHDA and SQIVND (reference sequence). Broader study findings: Among vaccine-associated CD4 TCRs, coverage spanned spike, with dominance at 160-218 and 743-854. Reports say nearly half of spike-specific TCRs go after unmutated variant regions.

Details on this clone: As yet, its antigen is unknown.

TCRdb's table, derived via immunoSEQ multiplex PCR, lists solely in-frame clones and lacks some. The table lists around 120,000 clones, over 85% of them singletons, with less than 4.5% in the top ten. The V gene is TRBV19, the J gene TRBJ1-1; TRBD1 is a possible D gene (6 bases). Material: peripheral blood, obtained on day 0 of AZD1222 vaccination. The receptor was derived from an adult in good health. The CDR3 nucleotides are TGTGCCAGTAGTACAGGGGTGATGAACACTGAAGCTTTCTTT. This encodes CASSTGVMNTEAFF. Complete variable domain (other parts from reference TRBV19 and TRBJ1-1): DGGITQSPKYLFRKEGQNVTLSCEQNLNHDAMYWYRQDPGQGLRLIYYSQIVNDFQKGDIAEGYSVSREKKESFPLTVTSAQKNPTAFYLCASSTGVMNTEAFFGQGTRLTVV.